This T cell receptor beta chain was observed in a study of beta chain features in type 1 diabetes (dated by TCRdb to the late 2010s). Regarding the complete study: Patients and healthy donors did not differ in mean age, gender distribution, total cell number or subset yield. Regulatory and stem cell-like memory subsets were obtained from only 8 patients and about eight healthy donors, while naive and central memory subsets were obtained from all 30 or so donors. A total of 100 million to 110 million sorted cells were examined across all samples, and a strong correlation was observed between cell number per subset and RNA yield. The study compared TCRB repertoires of sorted circulating CD4+ T cell subsets between recently diagnosed type 1 diabetes patients and matched healthy donors.

What the research found in general, with its limitations: Only small numbers of individuals were included in the HLA sub-analyses, which left unresolved whether HLA type had any influence on TCRB rearrangement. PCR may preferentially amplify shorter templates, but because patient and control samples were amplified and corrected together, any resulting skew would affect both groups equally. Naive, central memory and regulatory TCRB repertoires appeared more similar among patients than among healthy donors. A moderate but significant shortening of TCRB CDR3 length was observed in type 1 diabetes patients in all four CD4+ subsets. Patients with type 1 diabetes made fewer insertions and deleted more nucleotides at VDJ recombination sites, implying thymic rearrangement abnormalities. Because cDNA was sequenced instead of genomic DNA, activated cells with high expression could be over-represented, although the groups did not differ in activation or CD3 levels.

Each donor gave one peripheral blood draw, roughly 110 mL on average, collected into heparinised tubes. Naive, central memory, regulatory and stem cell-like memory CD4+ T cells were sorted on a BD FACSAria II using a panel including CD45RO, CCR7, CD25, CD127, CD95 and CD27. Every sorted population had a purity above 98%. Right away, PBMCs were isolated by Lymphoprep density gradient centrifugation and were stained directly, with no culture step. Samples were stained and sorted in pairs, with one healthy donor and one patient per experiment, so that batch effects were minimized. Turning to this clone: Its antigen is unknown. Base qualities are missing; no much larger clone stands one base away.

The entire isolated RNA was reverse transcribed using the High Capacity cDNA Reverse Transcription Kit, and thus expressed TCRB transcripts were sequenced. Deep immunoSEQ sequencing was applied to naive, central memory and regulatory T cell samples, giving an average of roughly 3.5 million total reads per sample. Sorted cells were lysed in RLT buffer, and RNA was extracted using DNase-treated RNeasy Micro or Mini kits according to cell number. Each cell subset was processed on its own to prevent cross-contamination, while patient and healthy donor samples were processed together. TCRB sequences were amplified from cDNA with the immunoSEQ multiplex PCR, producing 87-bp fragments spanning the CDR3 region. Sequencing of the amplicons was done on the Illumina HiSeq platform. The study's own analysis went as follows. Synthetic template baselines were used to correct PCR bias computationally, reads within Hamming distance 2 were collapsed, and singletons that could not be merged were discarded. Reads were aligned against IMGT so that V, D and J genes, CDR3 length and insertions or deletions at six rearrangement sites could be assigned. Within each subset, clonotype counts were normalized to sorted cell number, after which true diversity and Gini coefficients were computed with the tcR R package. Repertoire sharing was quantified using the overlap coefficient calculated on TCRB nucleotide sequences. In TCRdb, the immuneACCESS table is reduced to in-frame sequences with V and J assigned. These tables do not hold every clone; where another copy was compared, an unresolved V gene accounts for under half, and the others remain unexplained. V and J calls and clone size are copied from that table; D and trimming were computed from the DNA. Across this sample there are about 340,000 clones, with 9.3% seen only once. Approximately 1% of the sample is held by the ten biggest clonotypes.

Sequenced sample: central memory CD4+ T cells from blood. This TCR derives from a man aged 30 to 45 with type 1 diabetes.

The CDR3 here reads CASSPAVRSNEQFF. Read as DNA, the sequence is TGTGCCAGCTCGCCAGCCGTAAGGTCCAATGAGCAGTTCTTC. This sequence uses TRBV18 and TRBJ2-1, with no confident D gene call. Counted from cysteine to phenylalanine, this CDR3 has 14 amino acids. The entry retains the CDR3 DNA only, 42 bases that are in frame from base 1. At the junction V is shortened by 6 bases and J by 6 bases, with 15 bases in between. CDR1 and CDR2 are drawn from the germline V gene: KGHSH, LQKENI.